The present T cell receptor (beta chain) was sequenced within a study of shared clonotypes between healthy human individuals. Study context: Per donor, CD8 memory used one plate, CD8 naive used two, CD4 memory used three and CD4 naive used three.

All the donors were Caucasian adults who lived in Nashville, Tennessee. The CDR3 contains 15 residues. Trimming took 5 bases from V and 4 from J, leaving 17 bases between them. Germline V gives CDR1 MDHEN, CDR2 SYDVKM. Profiling relied on immunoSEQ multiplex PCR, and the TCRdb table lists in-frame clones only, not all of them. The sample consists of about 2 million clones, roughly 95% of them appearing once. The sequencing sample was made of naive CD4+ T cells sorted from blood. As to subset: CD45RA+ positively selected. The source is a man aged 18 to 30 in good health. The V call is TRBV28, the J call TRBJ2-5; maybe TRBD2 (6 bases). This chain's CDR3 is CASSPRGGERETQYF. CDR3 nucleotides: TGTGCCAGCAGTCCCAGAGGCGGGGAGAGAGAGACCCAGTACTTC.